This TCR beta chain derives from a study of blood T cell repertoires in COVID-19. Whole-study context: COVID-19 samples collected from the United States, Italy and Spain covered acute and convalescent phases. In each case, the material was cDNA or gDNA derived from T cells, B-cell-depleted T cells, or PBMCs.

In the source study's methods: Estimation of nucleated cell counts relied on the amplification of reference gene primers. Assay: immunoSEQ multiplex PCR; the TCRdb copy retains only in-frame clones and omits some. That table furnishes V, J and clone size, whereas the DNA furnished D and trimming. The repertoire holds 93,000 or so clones, with roughly nine tenths as singletons. V gave up 4 bases and J gave up 4 bases, with 16 bases separating them. The CDR3 is made up of 15 amino acids. Germline V CDR1 and CDR2: SGHAT, FQNNGV. The chain is built from TRBV11-2 and TRBJ2-5, with D maybe TRBD1 (6 bases). Sequencing used peripheral blood. This receptor was identified in a woman aged 80 or older in a cohort sampled during active COVID-19. Written as DNA, the CDR3 is TGTGCCAGCAGCTCTAGGGGGTCTCTGGGAGAGACCCAGTACTTC. Translated: CASSSRGSLGETQYF.